Listed below are T cell receptor beta chains from one sample, sequenced in a study of blood T cell repertoires in COVID-19. Data came from immunoSEQ multiplex PCR; TCRdb stores just in-frame clones and leaves some out. This sample has 200,000 to 250,000 clones, with around nine tenths found just once. Sequencing input: PBMCs or T cells enriched from blood (not recorded which). The receptor set was obtained from a woman younger than 30 who had recovered from COVID-19. Each CDR3 is given with its conserved first and last residue. A D gene is named only where the DNA matches it firmly. A row's size may be missing; if present it is once, few, many or a size class.

D gene: TRBD2; J gene: TRBJ2-1; clone size: once; V gene: TRBV28; CDR3 DNA: TGTGCCACTGATAGCGGGAGGGCCTCGGGCAATGAGCAGTTCTTC; CDR3 protein: CATDSGRASGNEQFF
D gene: TRBD2; J gene: TRBJ2-1; clone size: -; V gene: TRBV5-4; CDR3 DNA: TGTGCCAGCAGTCTCCGATTGGCGGGGGGGGATGAGCAGTTCTTC; CDR3 protein: CASSLRLAGGDEQFF
D gene: -; J gene: TRBJ2-1; clone size: -; V gene: TRBV11-2; CDR3 DNA: TGTGCCAGCAGCTTAGTGGTCCGCCGGGGTAATGAGCAGTTCTTC; CDR3 protein: CASSLVVRRGNEQFF
D gene: -; J gene: TRBJ1-4; clone size: -; V gene: TRBV19; CDR3 DNA: TGTGCCAGTAGTATCCCAGGGGCGACAACTAATGAAAAACTGTTTTTT; CDR3 protein: CASSIPGATTNEKLFF
D gene: -; J gene: TRBJ2-7; clone size: -; V gene: TRBV20-1; CDR3 DNA: TGCAGTGCTCATTCCAGTTACGAGCAGTACTTC; CDR3 protein: CSAHSSYEQYF
D gene: -; J gene: TRBJ2-5; clone size: -; V gene: TRBV5-6; CDR3 DNA: TGTGCCAGCAGCGCGGGACAGCTTCAAGAGACCCAGTACTTC; CDR3 protein: CASSAGQLQETQYF
D gene: -; J gene: TRBJ1-2; clone size: -; V gene: TRBV9; CDR3 DNA: TGTGCCAGCAGTCAGGGAGGCTATGGCTACACCTTC; CDR3 protein: CASSQGGYGYTF
D gene: TRBD1; J gene: TRBJ1-1; clone size: -; V gene: TRBV9; CDR3 DNA: TGTGCCAGCAGCCCGAGGACAGGGGCGAACACTGAAGCTTTCTTT; CDR3 protein: CASSPRTGANTEAFF
D gene: TRBD1; J gene: TRBJ1-2; clone size: -; V gene: TRBV27; CDR3 DNA: TGTGCCAGCCGCCCGGAGACAGGGGAGTTGCATGGCTACACCTTC; CDR3 protein: CASRPETGELHGYTF
D gene: -; J gene: TRBJ1-1; clone size: -; V gene: TRBV11-2; CDR3 DNA: TGTGCCAGCAGCACCAGACAGAACACTGAAGCTTTCTTT; CDR3 protein: CASSTRQNTEAFF
D gene: -; J gene: TRBJ1-5; clone size: -; V gene: TRBV28; CDR3 DNA: TGTGCCAGCAGTTTAGCAGGGTCTAGCAATCAGCCCCAGCATTTT; CDR3 protein: CASSLAGSSNQPQHF
D gene: TRBD1; J gene: TRBJ1-2; clone size: -; V gene: TRBV27; CDR3 DNA: TGTGCCAGCAGTTCGGGGTCGGGACAGGGGGTTCTTGTAATCACCTTC; CDR3 protein: CASSSGSGQGVLVITF
D gene: TRBD1; J gene: TRBJ2-2; clone size: -; V gene: TRBV28; CDR3 DNA: TGTGCCAGCAGTATTCCCGGGACAGGGATCGGGGAGCTGTTTTTT; CDR3 protein: CASSIPGTGIGELFF
D gene: TRBD1; J gene: TRBJ1-2; clone size: -; V gene: TRBV7-3; CDR3 DNA: TGTGCCAGCAGCTTAGATTCGACAGGGGAGGGCTACACCTTC; CDR3 protein: CASSLDSTGEGYTF
D gene: -; J gene: TRBJ1-1; clone size: -; V gene: TRBV12-5; CDR3 DNA: TGTGCTAGTGGTTCAGGGTTCACTGAAGCTTTCTTT; CDR3 protein: CASGSGFTEAFF
D gene: -; J gene: TRBJ2-1; clone size: once; V gene: TRBV10-2; CDR3 DNA: TGCGCCAGCAGTGAGTCGCTCGCAGGTGAGCAGTTCTTC; CDR3 protein: CASSESLAGEQFF
D gene: TRBD1; J gene: TRBJ2-1; clone size: -; V gene: TRBV13; CDR3 DNA: TGTGCCAGCAGATTCGGACAGGGTACAAATGAGCAGTTCTTC; CDR3 protein: CASRFGQGTNEQFF
D gene: -; J gene: TRBJ1-5; clone size: -; V gene: TRBV3-1/TRBV3-2; CDR3 DNA: TGTGCCAGCAGCCAGTCAAGGGGGCCCCAGCATTTT; CDR3 protein: CASSQSRGPQHF
D gene: TRBD1; J gene: TRBJ1-5; clone size: -; V gene: TRBV6-2/TRBV6-3; CDR3 DNA: TGTGCCAGCAGTTACTCGACAGGGGGGACTTATAGCAATCAGCCCCAGCATTTT; CDR3 protein: CASSYSTGGTYSNQPQHF
D gene: TRBD2; J gene: TRBJ2-3; clone size: -; V gene: TRBV7-2; CDR3 DNA: TGTGCCAGCAGCCTTACTAGCGGCACAGATACGCAGTATTTT; CDR3 protein: CASSLTSGTDTQYF
D gene: TRBD2; J gene: TRBJ2-1; clone size: -; V gene: TRBV9; CDR3 DNA: TGTGCCAGCAGCGTAGGTCCCACGGGGGGCTACAATGAGCAGTTCTTC; CDR3 protein: CASSVGPTGGYNEQFF
D gene: TRBD1; J gene: TRBJ1-6; clone size: few; V gene: TRBV6-5; CDR3 DNA: TGTGCCAGCAGTTACCGAACAGGGGAAGCATCACCCCTCCACTTT; CDR3 protein: CASSYRTGEASPLHF
D gene: -; J gene: TRBJ2-7; clone size: -; V gene: TRBV4-2; CDR3 DNA: TGTGCCAGCAGCCAAGCGGACAGACACGAGCAGTACTTC; CDR3 protein: CASSQADRHEQYF
D gene: TRBD2; J gene: TRBJ2-1; clone size: -; V gene: TRBV10-3; CDR3 DNA: TGTGCCATCGGCTCAAGCGGGAGCCCCTACAATGAGCAGTTCTTC; CDR3 protein: CAIGSSGSPYNEQFF
D gene: TRBD1; J gene: TRBJ1-2; clone size: once; V gene: TRBV11-3; CDR3 DNA: TGTGCCAGCAGCTCGACAGGGTATGGCTACACCTTC; CDR3 protein: CASSSTGYGYTF
D gene: TRBD2; J gene: TRBJ2-1; clone size: -; V gene: TRBV7-2; CDR3 DNA: TGTGCCAGCAGCTTAGTCTCCAGCGGGAGGGGGATCTACAATGAGCAGTTCTTC; CDR3 protein: CASSLVSSGRGIYNEQFF
D gene: TRBD1; J gene: TRBJ1-3; clone size: -; V gene: TRBV9; CDR3 DNA: TGTGCCAGCAGCGTAGGTGCAGGGGGCCTTTTGGAGGGTTCTGGAAACACCATATATTTT; CDR3 protein: CASSVGAGGLLEGSGNTIYF
D gene: TRBD2; J gene: TRBJ2-2; clone size: -; V gene: TRBV25-1; CDR3 DNA: TGTGCCAGCAGTGAATATCTGGCGGGGGACACCGGGGAGCTGTTTTTT; CDR3 protein: CASSEYLAGDTGELFF
D gene: -; J gene: TRBJ2-1; clone size: -; V gene: TRBV4-3; CDR3 DNA: TGCGCCAGCAGCCAGAGACTACATATGAGCAATGAGCAGTTCTTC; CDR3 protein: CASSQRLHMSNEQFF
D gene: TRBD2; J gene: TRBJ2-3; clone size: -; V gene: TRBV5-1; CDR3 DNA: TGCGCCAGCAGCCCCCGGGGGGCAGATACGCAGTATTTT; CDR3 protein: CASSPRGADTQYF
D gene: TRBD1; J gene: TRBJ1-2; clone size: -; V gene: TRBV6-6; CDR3 DNA: TGTGCCAGCAGGCCCACATTAGACAGGGAGGTGGGCTACACCTTC; CDR3 protein: CASRPTLDREVGYTF
D gene: -; J gene: TRBJ1-5; clone size: -; V gene: TRBV19; CDR3 DNA: TGTGCCAGTAGTATAGGGCAGGGTGGTCAGCCCCAGCATTTT; CDR3 protein: CASSIGQGGQPQHF
D gene: -; J gene: TRBJ1-2; clone size: -; V gene: TRBV5-8; CDR3 DNA: TGTGCCAGCAGCCCGACCCGGGGGGATGGCTACACCTTC; CDR3 protein: CASSPTRGDGYTF
D gene: TRBD2; J gene: TRBJ2-2; clone size: -; V gene: TRBV15; CDR3 DNA: TGTGCCACCAGCAGAGGGGGACTAGCGGGAGTTTGGAACACCGGGGAGCTGTTTTTT; CDR3 protein: CATSRGGLAGVWNTGELFF
D gene: TRBD1; J gene: TRBJ1-2; clone size: -; V gene: TRBV15; CDR3 DNA: TGTGCCACCAGCAGAACCCGGGACAGGGTTGGGGGCTACACCTTC; CDR3 protein: CATSRTRDRVGGYTF
D gene: TRBD1; J gene: TRBJ1-2; clone size: once; V gene: TRBV4-2; CDR3 DNA: TGTGCCAGCAGCCTGGGACAGACCATAGGCTACACCTTC; CDR3 protein: CASSLGQTIGYTF
D gene: -; J gene: TRBJ1-1; clone size: -; V gene: TRBV5-1; CDR3 DNA: TGCGCCAGCAGCTTGAACGTTGCGAGCACTGAAGCTTTCTTT; CDR3 protein: CASSLNVASTEAFF
D gene: -; J gene: TRBJ2-5; clone size: -; V gene: TRBV7-2; CDR3 DNA: TGTGCCAGCAGCTTAATCCCCGCAGTCCAAGAGACCCAGTACTTC; CDR3 protein: CASSLIPAVQETQYF
D gene: -; J gene: TRBJ2-7; clone size: -; V gene: TRBV7-3; CDR3 DNA: TGTGCCAGCAGCCGGGAAGTAAACTACGAGCAGTACTTC; CDR3 protein: CASSREVNYEQYF
D gene: -; J gene: TRBJ1-2; clone size: -; V gene: TRBV9; CDR3 DNA: TGTGCCAGCAGCGTAGGTTCAGGGCCAGGCTATGGCTACACCTTC; CDR3 protein: CASSVGSGPGYGYTF